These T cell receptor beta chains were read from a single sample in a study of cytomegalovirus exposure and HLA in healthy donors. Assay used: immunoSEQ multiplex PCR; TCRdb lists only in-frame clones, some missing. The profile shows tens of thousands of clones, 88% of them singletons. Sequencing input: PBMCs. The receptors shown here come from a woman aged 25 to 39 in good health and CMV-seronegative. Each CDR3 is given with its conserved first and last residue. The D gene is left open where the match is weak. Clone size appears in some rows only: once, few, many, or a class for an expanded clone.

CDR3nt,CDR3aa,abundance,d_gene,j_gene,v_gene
TGTGCCAGCAGCGGGGGACTTAACTCCTACGAGCAGTACTTC,CASSGGLNSYEQYF,-,-,TRBJ2-7,TRBV9
TGTGCCAGCATGGGGGCGGGAGGGGCAGCCAAAAACATTCAGTACTTC,CASMGAGGAAKNIQYF,-,TRBD2,TRBJ2-4,TRBV27
TGCGCCAGCAGCTTGGTGACTAACCTTGAATACAATGAGCAGTTCTTC,CASSLVTNLEYNEQFF,-,-,TRBJ2-1,TRBV5-1
TGTGCCAGCAGCTTAGGACTAGCGACCTATGAGCAGTTCTTC,CASSLGLATYEQFF,-,TRBD2,TRBJ2-1,TRBV7-2
TGTGCCAGCAGTTTGGGGGGGGCCTGGGAGACCCAGTACTTC,CASSLGGAWETQYF,-,-,TRBJ2-5,TRBV27
TGTGCCAGCACCGGACAGGGACCTACGCCCCAGCATTTT,CASTGQGPTPQHF,few,TRBD1,TRBJ1-5,TRBV28
TGCGCCAGCAGCTTGGGTCGCGGGGGAACAAACACTGAAGCTTTCTTT,CASSLGRGGTNTEAFF,-,-,TRBJ1-1,TRBV5-1
TGTGCCACCAGCGGGACTTCAGGGTATGGCTACACCTTC,CATSGTSGYGYTF,-,-,TRBJ1-2,TRBV15
TGTGCCAGCAGCTTAGGTGGAGGAGGAAGAGAGACCCAGTACTTC,CASSLGGGGRETQYF,-,-,TRBJ2-5,TRBV11-2
TGCAGCGTTGGCCTAGCGGGAGGGCCCTACGAGCAGTACTTC,CSVGLAGGPYEQYF,once,TRBD2,TRBJ2-7,TRBV29-1
TGCGCCAGCAGCCTAGGGACGGGACTAGCGGGATCTGAGCCCTACGAGCAGTACTTC,CASSLGTGLAGSEPYEQYF,-,TRBD2,TRBJ2-7,TRBV4-1
TGTGCCTGGAGCCCCCGCCAGGTCTGGAGGGACAATCAGCCCCAGCATTTT,CAWSPRQVWRDNQPQHF,-,-,TRBJ1-5,TRBV30
TGTGCCAGCAGGCGTAGCTCCTACAATGAGCAGTTCTTC,CASRRSSYNEQFF,-,-,TRBJ2-1,TRBV2
TGTGCCAGCACCTCTGTGAGACAGGGGTCAGATACGCAGTATTTT,CASTSVRQGSDTQYF,-,TRBD1,TRBJ2-3,TRBV28
TGTGCCAGCAGCCGGGTAGTGGGGACAGGAAACTATGGCTACACCTTC,CASSRVVGTGNYGYTF,-,TRBD1,TRBJ1-2,TRBV11-2
TGTGCCAGCAGTCACAGGGATGGCTACGAGCAGTACTTC,CASSHRDGYEQYF,few,-,TRBJ2-7,TRBV6-5
TGTGCCAGCAGTTATTACAGGGGTGGCAATCAGCCCCAGCATTTT,CASSYYRGGNQPQHF,-,TRBD1,TRBJ1-5,TRBV5-6
TGTGCCAGCAGCTCTGGACAGGGGGCGCGTACAGAGACCCAGTACTTC,CASSSGQGARTETQYF,-,TRBD1,TRBJ2-5,TRBV13
TGTGCCAGCAGTGCTGACAGACTCAGCAATCAGCCCCAGCATTTT,CASSADRLSNQPQHF,-,-,TRBJ1-5,TRBV11-2
TGTGCCAGCGGGGACTACAACACAGATACGCAGTATTTT,CASGDYNTDTQYF,-,TRBD2,TRBJ2-3,TRBV27
TGTGCCAGCAGCTTGGCGGGGGGCGCGGTACGCGAGCAGTACTTC,CASSLAGGAVREQYF,-,-,TRBJ2-7,TRBV5-4
TGTGCCAGCTCACCACCATCCGGGGGGGGATATCAGCCCCAGCATTTT,CASSPPSGGGYQPQHF,-,-,TRBJ1-5,TRBV18
TGCGCCAGCAGCAAAAGAGGGACAGCTGGGGATGAGCAGTTCTTC,CASSKRGTAGDEQFF,-,TRBD1,TRBJ2-1,TRBV11-3
TGTGCCAGCAGTTTTTCACTCGGGCAGGGAGGGGGGGCGACCCAGTACTTC,CASSFSLGQGGGATQYF,few,-,TRBJ2-5,TRBV28
TGTGCCAGCAGCCGCGGAGGCATCGCGGTGGCCGGGGAGCTGTTTTTT,CASSRGGIAVAGELFF,-,-,TRBJ2-2,TRBV7-2
TGTGCCAGCAGCGCGCGAGCCGGGAGTCTGGGAGAGACCCAGTACTTC,CASSARAGSLGETQYF,-,-,TRBJ2-5,TRBV9
TGTGCCAGCAGTCCACAGCCGCTCCTAGCGGGAGGGTACAATGAGCAGTTCTTC,CASSPQPLLAGGYNEQFF,-,TRBD2,TRBJ2-1,TRBV27
TGTGCCATCAGTACAAATACCAATCAGCCCCAGCATTTT,CAISTNTNQPQHF,-,-,TRBJ1-5,TRBV10-3
TGTGCCAGCAGTCCTCGGGCTGGAAACACCATATATTTT,CASSPRAGNTIYF,-,-,TRBJ1-3,TRBV28
TGCGCCAGCAGCTTCGCCGGACAGGGGGGGAACACTGAAGCTTTCTTT,CASSFAGQGGNTEAFF,-,TRBD1,TRBJ1-1,TRBV5-1
TGCGCCAGCAGTGCTCAGCCAGGGGAGACCCAGTACTTC,CASSAQPGETQYF,few,-,TRBJ2-5,TRBV10-1
TGTGCCAGCAGCCCTAGCGCGGGACGGACCTACGAGCAGTACTTC,CASSPSAGRTYEQYF,few,-,TRBJ2-7,TRBV11-3
TGCGCCAGCAGCTTGAAAATGGATAAACAGGGTTCCGAGCAGTACTTC,CASSLKMDKQGSEQYF,-,-,TRBJ2-7,TRBV5-1
TGTGCCAGCAGTGCCCAGGGCTTGAGCTCCTACAATGAGCAGTTCTTC,CASSAQGLSSYNEQFF,-,-,TRBJ2-1,TRBV6-4
TGTGCCAGCAGTTTCGTAACTAGCGGGAAGGAGACCCAGTACTTC,CASSFVTSGKETQYF,-,TRBD2,TRBJ2-5,TRBV27
TGTGCCAGCAGTTACCAAGGACTAGCTGATTTGAATGAGCAGTTCTTC,CASSYQGLADLNEQFF,-,TRBD2,TRBJ2-1,TRBV27
TGTGCCAGCAGCTTGGCTAGCGGAGCCTACAATGAGCAGTTCTTC,CASSLASGAYNEQFF,-,TRBD2,TRBJ2-1,TRBV7-6
TGTGCCAGTAAGGCGATCGAAGGGGGAAAAGAGACCCAGTACTTC,CASKAIEGGKETQYF,few,-,TRBJ2-5,TRBV19
TGCGCCAGCAGTCGGACAGGAAACACTGAAGCTTTCTTT,CASSRTGNTEAFF,once,TRBD1,TRBJ1-1,TRBV10-1
TGTGCCAGCAGTTGTATACAGCCCCAGCATTTT,CASSCIQPQHF,-,-,TRBJ1-5,TRBV27
TGCGCCAGCAGCCAAGGCCACTACGCGTCCAATGAGCAGTTCTTC,CASSQGHYASNEQFF,-,-,TRBJ2-1,TRBV4-1
TGTGCCAGCAGTTTCATGGGGGACATATTATCCTATGGCTACACCTTC,CASSFMGDILSYGYTF,-,-,TRBJ1-2,TRBV28
TGTGCCAGCAGTTTAGTTAGCTCCCGACAGCCCCAGCATTTT,CASSLVSSRQPQHF,-,-,TRBJ1-5,TRBV27
TGCGCCAGCAGCGAAAAGTGGGTTGGAGGCGATGAGCAGTTCTTC,CASSEKWVGGDEQFF,-,-,TRBJ2-1,TRBV10-2
TGTGCCAGCAGCTTCTCGAGCTCTGGAAACACCATATATTTT,CASSFSSSGNTIYF,-,-,TRBJ1-3,TRBV2
TGCGCCAGCAGCCAAGAGGCCTCGGGCTATGGCTACACCTTC,CASSQEASGYGYTF,-,-,TRBJ1-2,TRBV4-3
TGCGCCAGCAGCTTGGAGGGACAGGGTAGGACAGATACGCAGTATTTT,CASSLEGQGRTDTQYF,-,TRBD1,TRBJ2-3,TRBV5-1
TGTGCCAGCAGCCCTACGTGGAGTAGCAATCAGCCCCAGCATTTT,CASSPTWSSNQPQHF,once,-,TRBJ1-5,TRBV4-2
TGCGCCAGCAGTGCTTACTACGAGCAGTACTTC,CASSAYYEQYF,once,-,TRBJ2-7,TRBV10-2